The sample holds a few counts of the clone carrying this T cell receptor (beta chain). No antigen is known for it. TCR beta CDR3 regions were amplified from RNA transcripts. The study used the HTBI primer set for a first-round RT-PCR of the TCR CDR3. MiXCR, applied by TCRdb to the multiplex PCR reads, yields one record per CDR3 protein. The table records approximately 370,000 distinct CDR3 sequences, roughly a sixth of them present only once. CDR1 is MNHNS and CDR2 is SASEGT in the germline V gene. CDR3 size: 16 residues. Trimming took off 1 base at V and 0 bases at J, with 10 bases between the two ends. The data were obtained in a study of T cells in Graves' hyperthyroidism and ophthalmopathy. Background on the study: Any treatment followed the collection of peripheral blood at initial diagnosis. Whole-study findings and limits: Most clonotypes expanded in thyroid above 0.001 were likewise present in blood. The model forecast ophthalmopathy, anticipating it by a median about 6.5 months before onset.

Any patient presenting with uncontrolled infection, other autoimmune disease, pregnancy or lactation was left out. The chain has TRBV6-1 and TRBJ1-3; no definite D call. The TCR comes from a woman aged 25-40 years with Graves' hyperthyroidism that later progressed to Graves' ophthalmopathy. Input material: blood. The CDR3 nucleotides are TGTGCCAGCAGTGAAGTAGAGGACGACTCTGGAAACACCATATATTTT. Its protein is CASSEVEDDSGNTIYF.